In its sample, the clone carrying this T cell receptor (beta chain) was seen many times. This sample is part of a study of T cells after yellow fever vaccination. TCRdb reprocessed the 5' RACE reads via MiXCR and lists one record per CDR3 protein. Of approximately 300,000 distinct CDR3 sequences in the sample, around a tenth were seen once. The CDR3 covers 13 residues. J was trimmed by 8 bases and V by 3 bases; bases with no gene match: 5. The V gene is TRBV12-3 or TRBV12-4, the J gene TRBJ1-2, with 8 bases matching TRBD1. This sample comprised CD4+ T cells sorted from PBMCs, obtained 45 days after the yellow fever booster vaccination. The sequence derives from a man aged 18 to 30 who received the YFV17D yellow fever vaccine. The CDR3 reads CASSFETGVGYTF. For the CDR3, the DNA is TGTGCCAGCAGTTTTGAGACAGGGGTCGGCTACACCTTC.